This T cell receptor (beta chain) was sequenced for a study of shared clonotypes between healthy human individuals. The wider study: Plates per donor: three CD4 naive, three CD4 memory, two CD8 naive, one CD8 memory.

V dropped 0 bases and J dropped 1 base, with 9 bases sitting between them. CDR1 and CDR2 (germline): LNHDA, SQIVND (reference sequence). This CDR3 is 16 amino acids long. This table comes from immunoSEQ multiplex PCR, and its TCRdb copy is limited to in-frame clones, with some not included. The table lists 2 million to 3 million clones, roughly 93% of them singletons, with roughly 0.36% in the top ten. Sequencing used naive CD4+ T cells from PBMCs. Subset given: CD45RA+ positively selected. The rearrangement joins TRBV19 to TRBJ2-2; no definite D call. The receptor comes from a young man in good health. Some clones in this sample may be carry-over from other donors' samples. The CDR3 is CASSIDSTMNTGELFF. CDR3 DNA sequence: TGTGCCAGTAGTATAGATTCTACTATGAACACCGGGGAGCTGTTTTTT.